This TCR beta chain was identified during a study of blood T cell repertoires in COVID-19. Study-wide background: In each case, the material was cDNA or gDNA derived from T cells, B-cell-depleted T cells, or PBMCs.

Data came from immunoSEQ multiplex PCR; TCRdb stores just in-frame clones and leaves some out. The table has roughly 300,000 clones, 75% to 90% seen once. The V segment lost 4 bases and the J segment 5 bases; nucleotides outside the gene matches: 8. Germline V gives CDR1 LGHNA, CDR2 YSLEER. This CDR3 has 15 amino acids. The receptor comes from a middle-aged woman who had recovered from COVID-19. The chain joins TRBV4-3 to TRBJ1-2; 9 bases align to TRBD1. Sample: peripheral blood. The CDR3 DNA reads as TGCGCCAGCAGCCCTGGGACAGGGCCGGGGTATGGCTACACCTTC. This sequence encodes CASSPGTGPGYGYTF.